The clone carrying this T cell receptor beta chain has at least ten counts. Its antigen is as yet unknown. This sample was included in a study of identical twins. Study observations and caveats: Invariant MAIT and iNKT cells could partly confound zero-insertion analyses. A cross-sectional statistical analysis, not follow-up of the same donors, supported the conclusions.

TCRdb reprocessed the 5' RACE reads via MiXCR and lists one record per CDR3 protein. Of approximately 600,000 distinct CDR3 sequences listed, 7% to 7.5% are singletons. Another study also made use of these data, one on yellow fever vaccine responses in identical twins.

The clonotype was recovered from a woman between 18 and 30 years old in good health. Input material: PBMCs.

CDR3 residues: CASSHAYEQYF. CDR3 in DNA: TGTGCCAGCAGCCATGCCTACGAGCAGTACTTC. The V call is TRBV3-1, the J call TRBJ2-7, with D uncertain. Germline lookup yields CDR1 LGHDT and CDR2 YNNKEL (reference sequence). Trimming removed 3 bases at V and 2 bases at J, with 2 bases between. The CDR3 consists of 11 residues.